This T cell receptor (beta chain) was retrieved from a study of blood T cell repertoires in COVID-19. Study in general: The United States, Italy and Spain provided the acute and convalescent COVID-19 samples. T cells, B-cell-depleted T cells, or PBMCs provided the cDNA or gDNA that served as material.

As processed by the authors: Cell counts per sample came from amplifying reference gene primers. Here immunoSEQ multiplex PCR was the method, and the copy in TCRdb shows in-frame clones only, minus some. V and J calls and clone size are as listed in that table; D and trimming were resolved from the DNA. Seen here are approximately 350,000 clones, 89% observed once, and the top ten hold more than 1%. The germline CDR1 and CDR2 sequences are SNHLY and FYNNEI. Deletions cut 3 bases from V and 4 bases from J, with 13 bases between. The CDR3 is made up of 15 amino acids. The gene calls are TRBV2 and TRBJ1-5; possible D gene TRBD1, 5 bases. The sample taken for sequencing was peripheral blood. This TCR was recovered from a man in his forties with acute or convalescent COVID-19. The CDR3 protein is CASSEAGRENQPQHF. CDR3 nucleotides: TGTGCCAGCAGTGAGGCGGGACGGGAGAATCAGCCCCAGCATTTT. Variable domain in full (rest from reference TRBV2 and TRBJ1-5): EPEVTQTPSHQVTQMGQEVILRCVPISNHLYFYWYRQILGQKVEFLVSFYNNEISEKSEIFDDQFSVERPDGSNFTLKIRSTKLEDSAMYFCASSEAGRENQPQHFGDGTRLSIL.